This T cell receptor beta chain was documented in a study of T-cell memory formation after mild COVID-19. Study findings and constraints: Later expanders leaned CD4+, whereas clones that contracted between day 15 and 85 were balanced CD4/CD8.

Constant-segment primers and 5'RACE yielded cDNA libraries for TCR alpha and TCR beta, each carrying sample barcodes and UMIs. Each CDR3 protein gets one entry after TCRdb re-called the 5' RACE reads with MiXCR. The repertoire holds tens of thousands of distinct CDR3 sequences, with about 23% as singletons. Germline CDR1 and CDR2: SGHKS and YYEKEE (reference sequence). This CDR3 is 14 amino acids long. J lost 2 bases, V lost 4 bases, and 5 bases had no gene match. A word on this clonotype: Antigen unknown.

Specimen: PBMCs or a T cell subset sorted from them (not recorded which). This clonotype was sampled from a man younger than 30 who had mild COVID-19 (a few samples of this study predate the infection). Cell type and time point are not known. The V call is TRBV5-5, the J call TRBJ2-5; 7 positions match TRBD1. CDR3 coding DNA: TGTGCCAGCAGCAATCCGGGACAGCAAGAGACCCAGTACTTC. It specifies CASSNPGQQETQYF.